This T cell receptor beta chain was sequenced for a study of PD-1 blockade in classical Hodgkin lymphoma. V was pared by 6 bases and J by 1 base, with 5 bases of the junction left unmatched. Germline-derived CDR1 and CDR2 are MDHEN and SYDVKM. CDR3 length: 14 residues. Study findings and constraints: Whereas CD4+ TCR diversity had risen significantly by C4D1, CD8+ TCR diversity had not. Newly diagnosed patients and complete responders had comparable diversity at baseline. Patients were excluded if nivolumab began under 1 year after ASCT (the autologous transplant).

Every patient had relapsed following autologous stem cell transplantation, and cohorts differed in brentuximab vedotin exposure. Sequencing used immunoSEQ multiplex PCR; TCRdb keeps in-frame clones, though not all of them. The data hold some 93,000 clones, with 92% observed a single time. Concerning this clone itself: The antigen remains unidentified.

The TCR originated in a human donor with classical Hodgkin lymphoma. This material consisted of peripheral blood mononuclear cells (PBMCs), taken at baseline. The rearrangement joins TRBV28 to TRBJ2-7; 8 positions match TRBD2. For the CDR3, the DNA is TGTGCCAGCAGAGGCGCGGGGGGATCCTACGAGCAGTACTTC. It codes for CASRGAGGSYEQYF. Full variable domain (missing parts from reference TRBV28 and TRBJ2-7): DVKVTQSSRYLVKRTGEKVFLECVQDMDHENMFWYRQDPGLGLRLIYFSYDVKMKEKGDIPEGYSVSREKKERFSLILESASTNQTSMYLCASRGAGGSYEQYFGPGTRLTVT.